One sample yielded the 15 T cell receptor beta chains listed below, sequenced in a study of preoperative IRX-2 immunotherapy in early breast cancer. The table came from immunoSEQ multiplex PCR; TCRdb's copy has only in-frame clones and leaves some out. The sample consists of tens of thousands of clones, around 87% of them appearing once. Noted treatment: preoperative locoregional IRX-2 cytokine immunotherapy. Sample acquisition took place from a patient treated with IRX-2 immunotherapy. The receptor source for this set is a human donor with breast cancer.

CDR3 in DNA: TGTGCCAGCAGCTTTCCCACAGGGGTCTCTTCTAATGAAAAACTGTTTTTT. The encoded protein is CASSFPTGVSSNEKLFF. V gene TRBV5-5 combines with J gene TRBJ1-4; 7 nucleotides line up with TRBD1. The germline V gene has CDR1 SGHKS and CDR2 YYEKEE (reference sequence). The CDR3 totals 17 residues. V lost 2 bases, J lost 3 bases, and 10 bases stayed unmatched. The variable domain in full, completed from reference TRBV5-5 and TRBJ1-4, reads DAGVTQSPTHLIKTRGQQVTLRCSPISGHKSVSWYQQVLGQGPQFIFQYYEKEERGRGNFPDRFSARQFPNYSSELNVNALLLGDSALYLCASSFPTGVSSNEKLFFGSGTQLSVL.

The genes are TRBV5-1 and TRBJ2-3; no reliable D call. CDR3 length: 16 amino acids. CDR1 SGHRS and CDR2 YFSETQ come from the germline V gene. Trimming removed 0 bases at V and 0 bases at J, with 11 bases between. The CDR3 here is CASSLGTGFSTDTQYF. DNA of the CDR3: TGCGCCAGCAGCTTGGGAACGGGTTTTAGCACAGATACGCAGTATTTT.

This clone appeared a few times. The chain carries TRBV18 and TRBJ1-1; D possibly corresponds to TRBD1 (5 bases). The length of the CDR3 is 15 residues. Trimming shortened V by 7 bases and J by 4 bases, and 19 bases separated the two germline ends. Germline V gene lookup returns CDR1 KGHSH and CDR2 LQKENI. CDR3: CASLPRRDGGTEAFF. In DNA form, the CDR3 reads TGTGCCAGCTTGCCACGTCGGGATGGGGGCACTGAAGCTTTCTTT.

This clone was found once. The chain is built from TRBV2 and TRBJ2-2; 7 bases match TRBD1. The CDR3 has 14 amino acids. Germline-derived CDR1 and CDR2 are SNHLY and FYNNEI. Trimming cost V 4 bases and J 1 base; bases outside gene matches: 0. The CDR3 protein is CASSGQGNTGELFF. In DNA form, the CDR3 reads TGTGCCAGCAGTGGACAGGGGAACACCGGGGAGCTGTTTTTT.

The CDR3 sequence is CATTRDGWSYEQYF. CDR3 DNA sequence: TGTGCCACCACAAGGGACGGATGGTCCTACGAGCAGTACTTC. The chain has TRBV21-1 and TRBJ2-7. TRBV21-1 is a listed pseudogene. This CDR3 has 14 residues.

The V gene is TRBV19, the J gene TRBJ1-5, with 7 bases lining up with TRBD1. Germline loops: CDR1 LNHDA, CDR2 SQIVND (reference sequence). The CDR3 consists of 16 residues. Trimming removed 7 bases from V and 0 bases from J; junction bases left unmatched: 9. The CDR3 reads CASIRTGPYSNQPQHF. CDR3 nucleotides: TGTGCCAGTATTCGGACAGGTCCTTATAGCAATCAGCCCCAGCATTTT. The variable domain in full, completed from reference TRBV19 and TRBJ1-5, reads DGGITQSPKYLFRKEGQNVTLSCEQNLNHDAMYWYRQDPGQGLRLIYYSQIVNDFQKGDIAEGYSVSREKKESFPLTVTSAQKNPTAFYLCASIRTGPYSNQPQHFGDGTRLSIL.

This clone was counted between two and nine times. The V and J genes are TRBV6-1 and TRBJ1-3; D is undetermined. The germline V gene has CDR1 MNHNS and CDR2 SASEGT. Trimming took off 8 bases at V and 0 bases at J, with 5 bases between the two ends. The CDR3 totals 12 residues. The CDR3 bases are TGTGCCAGCGTGGACTCTGGAAACACCATATATTTT. This gives the protein CASVDSGNTIYF.

The genes are TRBV28 and TRBJ2-2, with 8 bases that match TRBD1. The CDR3 has 15 residues. Germline lookup yields CDR1 MDHEN and CDR2 SYDVKM. After removal of 3 bases from V and 5 bases from J, the junction contained 5 bases not matched to a gene. Written as DNA, the CDR3 is TGTGCCAGCAGTTTTCGAACAGGGGGAACCGGGGAGCTGTTTTTT. This codes for CASSFRTGGTGELFF.

The CDR3 DNA is TGTGCCAGCAGCTTGGGGGACAGGAATAATGAAAAACTGTTTTTT. It specifies CASSLGDRNNEKLFF. The chain recombines TRBV5-6 with TRBJ1-4; 8 nucleotides match TRBD1. CDR1 SGHDT and CDR2 YYEEEE come from the germline V gene. J was trimmed by 4 bases and V by 0 bases; bases with no gene match: 2. The CDR3 is 15 residues long.

The V and J genes are TRBV28 and TRBJ1-1, with D possibly TRBD1 on 5 matching bases. Looked up from germline, CDR1 is MDHEN and CDR2 is SYDVKM. This CDR3 is built from 15 residues. V shed 3 bases and J shed 7 bases, with 18 bases lying between them. The CDR3 nucleotides read TGTGCCAGCAGTTTGACCCTCGACCTAAGGGGTGAAGCTTTCTTT. Translating it yields CASSLTLDLRGEAFF.

This sequence joins TRBV15 and TRBJ1-1, with D unclear. The CDR3 is 15 residues long. The V gene's germline CDR1 is LNHNV and CDR2 YYDKDF (reference sequence). Trimming left V 0 bases short and J 3 bases short, with 11 bases between. CDR3 coding DNA: TGTGCCACCAGCAGAGATCGAACCCGATACACTGAAGCTTTCTTT. This gives the protein CATSRDRTRYTEAFF.

Only one count was recorded for this clone. Here the CDR3 DNA reads TGTGCCAGCAGCCCGTTCATTGGAGCAGGCGAGACCCAGTACTTC. It encodes CASSPFIGAGETQYF. This rearrangement joins TRBV9 to TRBJ2-5, with D hard to call. Germline CDR1 SGDLS, CDR2 YYNGEE. CDR3 length: 15 amino acids. The V and J ends lost 4 bases and 5 bases respectively, with 18 bases between them.

A remark on this clone: An end of the junction differs from the germline gene, which may be a read error. The chain carries TRBV7-8 and TRBJ2-7, with 10 bases identical to TRBD1. The length of the CDR3 is 16 residues. Germline lookup yields CDR1 SGHVS and CDR2 FQNEAQ. The CDR3 DNA reads as TGTGTCAGCAGCCCCCAATCCGGGACAGGGGTTAGAGAGCAGTACTTC. Its protein is CVSSPQSGTGVREQYF.

Here the CDR3 DNA reads TGTGCCAGCAACGGACAGATGAACACTGAAGCTTTCTTT. It translates to CASNGQMNTEAFF. This chain uses TRBV2 with TRBJ1-1; weak D call: TRBD1 (6 bases). V dropped 7 bases and J dropped 0 bases, with 9 bases sitting between them. The germline CDR1 and CDR2 sequences are SNHLY and FYNNEI. The CDR3 is made up of 13 amino acids.

The V and J genes are TRBV21-1 and TRBJ2-1; no check of the table's D call, TRBD1, against the DNA was made. TRBV21-1 is noted as a pseudogene. The CDR3 sequence is 18 residues long. In DNA, the CDR3 is TGTGCCAGCAGCAAAGAGGCGCTGGGACAGGTCCCCTACAATGAGCAGTTCTTC. Its translation: CASSKEALGQVPYNEQFF.